This T cell receptor beta chain was found in a study of vaccination and CD4 T cells after COVID-19. Cultured CD4+ T cells had their DNA profiled by the Oncomine TCR Beta short-read assay. TCRdb re-called the PCR reads through MiXCR, storing one row per CDR3 protein. The table has about 21,000 distinct CDR3 sequences, around 39% seen once. The sample holds a few counts of this clonotype. Its specificity is not known. CDR3 size: 14 residues. Indicated time point: late sampling 161 to 241 days after vaccination in three convalescent patients. As to treatment: roughly 10-day PBMC culture with coronavirus spike peptide pools or control peptides (ViraFEST assay).

The chain joins TRBV21-1 to TRBJ2-7. TRBV21-1 is deemed a pseudogene. The sequence was collected from a human donor who had recovered from COVID-19. Specimen: CD4+ T cells from blood, cultured in vitro, collected about 7 months after SARS-CoV-2 vaccination. CDR3 coding DNA: TGTGCCAGCAGTGATAGCAGCTATCTCCTACGAAAGTACTTC. It specifies CASSDSSYLLRKYF.